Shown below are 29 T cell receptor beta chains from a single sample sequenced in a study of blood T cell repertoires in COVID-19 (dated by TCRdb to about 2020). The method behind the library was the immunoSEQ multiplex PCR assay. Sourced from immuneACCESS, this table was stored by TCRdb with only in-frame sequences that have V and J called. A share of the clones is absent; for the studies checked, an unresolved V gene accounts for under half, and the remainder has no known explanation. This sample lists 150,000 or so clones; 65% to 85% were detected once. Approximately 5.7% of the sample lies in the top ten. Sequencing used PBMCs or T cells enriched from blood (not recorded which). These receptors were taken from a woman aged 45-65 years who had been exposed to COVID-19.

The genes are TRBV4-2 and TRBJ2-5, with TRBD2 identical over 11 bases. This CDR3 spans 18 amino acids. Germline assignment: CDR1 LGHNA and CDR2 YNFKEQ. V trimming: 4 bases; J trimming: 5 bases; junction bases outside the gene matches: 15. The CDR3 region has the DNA TGTGCCAGCAGCCGGGGAGGGACTAGCGGCGTCGAGAGGGAGACCCAGTACTTC. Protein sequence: CASSRGGTSGVERETQYF.

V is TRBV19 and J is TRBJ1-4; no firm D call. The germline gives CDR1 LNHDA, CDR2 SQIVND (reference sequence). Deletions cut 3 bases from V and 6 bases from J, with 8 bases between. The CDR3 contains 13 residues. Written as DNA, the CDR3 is TGTGCCAGTAGTATTTGGTCGGATGAAAAACTGTTTTTT. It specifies CASSIWSDEKLFF.

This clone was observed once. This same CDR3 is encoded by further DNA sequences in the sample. The CDR3 sequence is CASSFGGTYEQYF. The CDR3 DNA follows: TGCGCCAGCAGCTTCGGGGGTACCTACGAGCAGTACTTC. The V gene is TRBV5-1, the J gene TRBJ2-7; D is possibly TRBD2 (6 bases). Per germline, CDR1 SGHRS and CDR2 YFSETQ. V was pared by 2 bases and J by 2 bases, with 8 bases between. The CDR3 extends over 13 amino acids.

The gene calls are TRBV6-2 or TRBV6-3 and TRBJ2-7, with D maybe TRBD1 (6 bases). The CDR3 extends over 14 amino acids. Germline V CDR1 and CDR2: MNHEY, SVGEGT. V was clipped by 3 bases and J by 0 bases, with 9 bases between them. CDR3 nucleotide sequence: TGTGCCAGCAGTTATGGGACATCCTCCTACGAGCAGTACTTC. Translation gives CASSYGTSSYEQYF.

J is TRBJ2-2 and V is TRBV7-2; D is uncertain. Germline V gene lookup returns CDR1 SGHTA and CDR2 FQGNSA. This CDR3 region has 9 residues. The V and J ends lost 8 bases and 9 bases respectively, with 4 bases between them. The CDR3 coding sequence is TGTGCCAGCGGCAGGGAGCTGTTTTTT. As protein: CASGRELFF.

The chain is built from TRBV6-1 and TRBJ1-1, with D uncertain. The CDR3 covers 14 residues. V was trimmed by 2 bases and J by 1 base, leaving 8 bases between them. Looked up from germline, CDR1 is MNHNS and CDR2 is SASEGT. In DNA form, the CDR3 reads TGTGCCAGCAGTGAATATCGAGGGAACACTGAAGCTTTCTTT. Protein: CASSEYRGNTEAFF.

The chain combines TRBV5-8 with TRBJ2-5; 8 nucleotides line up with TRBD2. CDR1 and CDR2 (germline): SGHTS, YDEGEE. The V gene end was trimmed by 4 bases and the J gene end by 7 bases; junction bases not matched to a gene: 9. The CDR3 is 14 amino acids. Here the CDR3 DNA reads TGTGCCAGCAGCCATCGCACGGGACTAGGGACCCAGTACTTC. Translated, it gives CASSHRTGLGTQYF.

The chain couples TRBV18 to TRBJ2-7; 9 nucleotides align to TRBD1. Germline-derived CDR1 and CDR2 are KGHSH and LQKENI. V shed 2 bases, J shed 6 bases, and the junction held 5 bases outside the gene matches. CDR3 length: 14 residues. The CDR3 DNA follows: TGTGCCAGCTCACCAGCGGGACAGGGAACCGAGCAGTACTTC. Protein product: CASSPAGQGTEQYF.

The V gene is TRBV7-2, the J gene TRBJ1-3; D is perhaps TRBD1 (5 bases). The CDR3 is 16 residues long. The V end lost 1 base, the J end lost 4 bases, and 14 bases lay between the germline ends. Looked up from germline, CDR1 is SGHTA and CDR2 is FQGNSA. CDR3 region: CASSLESAGSGNTIYF. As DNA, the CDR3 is TGTGCCAGCAGCTTAGAGTCGGCAGGGTCAGGAAACACCATATATTTT.

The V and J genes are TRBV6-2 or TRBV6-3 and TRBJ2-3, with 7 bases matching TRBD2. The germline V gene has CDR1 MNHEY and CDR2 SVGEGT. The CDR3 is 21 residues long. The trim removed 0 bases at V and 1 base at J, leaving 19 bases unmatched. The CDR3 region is CASSYSEAGVGAGWGTDTQYF. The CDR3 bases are TGTGCCAGCAGTTACTCGGAGGCAGGAGTTGGAGCGGGATGGGGCACAGATACGCAGTATTTT.

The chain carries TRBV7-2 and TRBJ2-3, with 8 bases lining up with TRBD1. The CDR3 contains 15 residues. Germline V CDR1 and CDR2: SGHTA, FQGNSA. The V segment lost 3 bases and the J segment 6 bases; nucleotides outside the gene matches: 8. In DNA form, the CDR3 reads TGTGCCAGCAGCTTCCAGACAGGGGTAGTTGATACGCAGTATTTT. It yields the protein CASSFQTGVVDTQYF.

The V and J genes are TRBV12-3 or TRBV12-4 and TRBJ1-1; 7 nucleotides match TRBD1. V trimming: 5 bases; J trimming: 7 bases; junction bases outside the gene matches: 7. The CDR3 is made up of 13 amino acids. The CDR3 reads CASSLGQDIEAFF. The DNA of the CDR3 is TGTGCCAGCAGTCTCGGACAGGATATTGAAGCTTTCTTT.

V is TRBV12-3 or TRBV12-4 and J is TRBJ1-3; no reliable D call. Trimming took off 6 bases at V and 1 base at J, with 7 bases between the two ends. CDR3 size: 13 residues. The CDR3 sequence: CASSLTSGNTIYF. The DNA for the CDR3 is TGTGCCAGCAGCCTGACTTCTGGAAACACCATATATTTT.

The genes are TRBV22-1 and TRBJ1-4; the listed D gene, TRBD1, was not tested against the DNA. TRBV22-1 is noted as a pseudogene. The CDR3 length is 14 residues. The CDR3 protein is CPGSARQGNEKLFF. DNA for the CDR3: TGTCCTGGGAGCGCACGACAGGGGAATGAAAAACTGTTTTTT.

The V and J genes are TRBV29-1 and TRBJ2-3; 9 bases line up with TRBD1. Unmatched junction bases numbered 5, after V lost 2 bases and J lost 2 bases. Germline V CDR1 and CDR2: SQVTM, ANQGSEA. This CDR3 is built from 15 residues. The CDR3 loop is CSVENSQGATDTQYF. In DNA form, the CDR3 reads TGCAGCGTTGAAAACTCACAGGGGGCCACAGATACGCAGTATTTT.

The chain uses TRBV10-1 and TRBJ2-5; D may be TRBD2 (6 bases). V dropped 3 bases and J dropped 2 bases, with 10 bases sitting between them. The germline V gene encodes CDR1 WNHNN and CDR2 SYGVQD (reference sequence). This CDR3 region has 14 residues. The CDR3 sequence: CASSDGGTQETQYF. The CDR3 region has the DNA TGCGCCAGCAGTGACGGCGGGACGCAAGAGACCCAGTACTTC.

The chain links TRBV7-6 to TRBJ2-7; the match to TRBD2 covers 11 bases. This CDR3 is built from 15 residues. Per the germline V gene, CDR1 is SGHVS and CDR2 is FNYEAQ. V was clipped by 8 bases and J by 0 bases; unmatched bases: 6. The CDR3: CASGLAGGVSYEQYF. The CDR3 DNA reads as TGTGCCAGCGGTTTAGCGGGAGGGGTCTCCTACGAGCAGTACTTC.

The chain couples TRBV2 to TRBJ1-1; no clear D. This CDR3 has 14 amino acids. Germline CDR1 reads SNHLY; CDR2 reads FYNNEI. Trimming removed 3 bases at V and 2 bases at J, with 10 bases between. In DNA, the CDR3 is TGTGCCAGCAGTGACCCACACCTCAACACTGAAGCTTTCTTT. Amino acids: CASSDPHLNTEAFF. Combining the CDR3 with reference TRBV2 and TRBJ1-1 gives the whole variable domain EPEVTQTPSHQVTQMGQEVILRCVPISNHLYFYWYRQILGQKVEFLVSFYNNEISEKSEIFDDQFSVERPDGSNFTLKIRSTKLEDSAMYFCASSDPHLNTEAFFGQGTRLTVV.

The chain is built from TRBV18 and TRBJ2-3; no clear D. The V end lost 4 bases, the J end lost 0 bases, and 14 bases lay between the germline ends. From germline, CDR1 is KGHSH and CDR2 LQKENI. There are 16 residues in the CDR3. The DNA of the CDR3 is TGTGCCAGCTCACTCGTCGTGGCGGTTAGCACAGATACGCAGTATTTT. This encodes CASSLVVAVSTDTQYF. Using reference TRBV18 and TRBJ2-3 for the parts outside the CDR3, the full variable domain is NAGVMQNPRHLVRRRGQEARLRCSPMKGHSHVYWYRQLPEEGLKFMVYLQKENIIDESGMPKERFSAEFPKEGPSILRIQQVVRGDSAAYFCASSLVVAVSTDTQYFGPGTRLTVL.

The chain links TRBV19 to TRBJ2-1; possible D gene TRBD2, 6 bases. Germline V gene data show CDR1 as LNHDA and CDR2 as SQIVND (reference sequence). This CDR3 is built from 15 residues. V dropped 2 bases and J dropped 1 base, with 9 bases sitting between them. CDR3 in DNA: TGTGCCAGTAGTATATGGCGGGGATCCTACAATGAGCAGTTCTTC. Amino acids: CASSIWRGSYNEQFF.

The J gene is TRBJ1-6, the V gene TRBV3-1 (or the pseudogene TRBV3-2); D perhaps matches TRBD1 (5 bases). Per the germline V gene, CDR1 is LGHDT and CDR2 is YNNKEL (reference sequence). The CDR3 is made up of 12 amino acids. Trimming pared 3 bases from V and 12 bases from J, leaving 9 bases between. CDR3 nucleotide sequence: TGTGCCAGCAGCCATAGACAGCTACCCCTCCACTTT. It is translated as CASSHRQLPLHF.

Written as DNA, the CDR3 is TGTGCCAGCAGCTTAGACGGGACTAGCGGGCCCTACAATGAGCAGTTCTTC. The encoded protein is CASSLDGTSGPYNEQFF. The chain recombines TRBV11-3 with TRBJ2-1; 12 nucleotides align to TRBD2. The CDR3 is made up of 17 amino acids. Germline V gene lookup returns CDR1 SGHNT and CDR2 YENEEA. J lost 2 bases, V lost 0 bases, and 2 bases had no gene match.

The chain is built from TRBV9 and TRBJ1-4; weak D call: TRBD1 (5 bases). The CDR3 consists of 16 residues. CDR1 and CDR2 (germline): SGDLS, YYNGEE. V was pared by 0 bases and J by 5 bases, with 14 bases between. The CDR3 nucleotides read TGTGCCAGCAGCGTAGTGCCGACAGCGAAAAATGAAAAACTGTTTTTT. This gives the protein CASSVVPTAKNEKLFF.

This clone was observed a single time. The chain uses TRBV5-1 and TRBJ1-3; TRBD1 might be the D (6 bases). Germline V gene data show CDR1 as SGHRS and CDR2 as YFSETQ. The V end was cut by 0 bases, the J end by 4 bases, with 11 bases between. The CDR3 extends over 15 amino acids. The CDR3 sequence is CASSLAGARGNTIYF. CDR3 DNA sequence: TGCGCCAGCAGCTTGGCAGGGGCAAGAGGAAACACCATATATTTT.

CDR3 nucleotide sequence: TGTGCCAGCAGGACAGGGGGCGCCGATGAAAAACTGTTTTTT. It translates to CASRTGGADEKLFF. The J gene is TRBJ1-4, the V gene TRBV6-5, with TRBD1 identical over 10 bases. The CDR3 consists of 14 residues. The J segment lost 6 bases and the V segment lost 6 bases, leaving 4 bases of the junction unmatched. Looked up from germline, CDR1 is MNHEY and CDR2 is SVGAGI.

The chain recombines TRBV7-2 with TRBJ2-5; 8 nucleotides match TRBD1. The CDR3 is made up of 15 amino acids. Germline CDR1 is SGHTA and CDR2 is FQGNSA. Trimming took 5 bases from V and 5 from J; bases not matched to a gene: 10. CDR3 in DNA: TGTGCCAGCAGCGGCAGGGGGCTTACTCGGGAGACCCAGTACTTC. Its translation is CASSGRGLTRETQYF.

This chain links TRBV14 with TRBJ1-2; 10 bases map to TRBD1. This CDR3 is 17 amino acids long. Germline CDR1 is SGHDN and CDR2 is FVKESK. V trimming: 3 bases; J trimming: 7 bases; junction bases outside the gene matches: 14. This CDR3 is CASSHANLRQGAGGYTF. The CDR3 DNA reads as TGTGCCAGCAGCCACGCGAACTTACGACAGGGGGCGGGTGGCTACACCTTC.

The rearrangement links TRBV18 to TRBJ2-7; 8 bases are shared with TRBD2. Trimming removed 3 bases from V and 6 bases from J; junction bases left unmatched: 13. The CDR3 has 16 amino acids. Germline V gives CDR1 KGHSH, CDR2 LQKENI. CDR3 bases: TGTGCCAGCTCACCTAGCGCCGGGAGGGCCTCGAGCGAGCAGTACTTC. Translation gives CASSPSAGRASSEQYF.

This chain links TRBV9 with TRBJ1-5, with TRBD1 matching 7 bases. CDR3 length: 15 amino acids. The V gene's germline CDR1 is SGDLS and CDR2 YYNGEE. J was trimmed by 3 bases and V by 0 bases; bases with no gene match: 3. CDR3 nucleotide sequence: TGTGCCAGCAGCGTAGCAGGGGGTGACAATCAGCCCCAGCATTTT. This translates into CASSVAGGDNQPQHF.